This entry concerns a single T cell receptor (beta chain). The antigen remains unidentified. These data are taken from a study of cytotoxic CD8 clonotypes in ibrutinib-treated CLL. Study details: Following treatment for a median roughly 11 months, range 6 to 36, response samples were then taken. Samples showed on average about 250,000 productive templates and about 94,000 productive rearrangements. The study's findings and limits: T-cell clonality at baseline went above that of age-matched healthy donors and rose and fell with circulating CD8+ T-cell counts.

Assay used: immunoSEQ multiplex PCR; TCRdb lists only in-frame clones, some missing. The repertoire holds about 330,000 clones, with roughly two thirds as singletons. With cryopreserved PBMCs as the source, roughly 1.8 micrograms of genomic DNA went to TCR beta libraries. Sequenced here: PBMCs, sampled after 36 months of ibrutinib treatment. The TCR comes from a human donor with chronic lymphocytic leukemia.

The CDR3 spells CASSVPSSEQFF. Written as DNA, the CDR3 is TGTGCCAGCAGCGTCCCTAGCTCAGAGCAGTTCTTC. The chain uses TRBV9 and TRBJ2-1; a weak D match, TRBD2 (5 bases). Deletions cut 2 bases from V and 10 bases from J, with 10 bases between. The CDR3 length is 12 residues. The V gene's germline CDR1 is SGDLS and CDR2 YYNGEE.